Following are 2 T cell receptor beta chains from one sample sequenced in a study of CD8 T cells in Susac syndrome. Random hexamers were used to reverse transcribe the RNA input (0.5 to 1 ug). From the immunoSEQ multiplex PCR reads, TCRdb called clonotypes with MiXCR, one entry per CDR3 protein. The sample lists roughly 150,000 distinct CDR3 sequences, 85% to 95% seen once, with around 0.2% in the top ten. What was sequenced was CD8+ T cells from PBMCs. These receptors all stem from a human donor with Susac syndrome.

This chain connects TRBV4-1 to TRBJ2-1; weak D call: TRBD2 (6 bases). The CDR3 spans 16 residues. CDR1 is MGHRA, CDR2 YSYEKL, per germline. V was clipped by 4 bases and J by 5 bases, with 18 bases between them. This CDR3 is CASSPLLASWDNEQFF. The CDR3 DNA reads as TGCGCCAGCAGCCCATTACTAGCCTCTTGGGACAATGAGCAGTTCTTC.

V and J are TRBV6-5 and TRBJ1-5; possibly TRBD1 for D (5 bases). Looked up from germline, CDR1 is MNHEY and CDR2 is SVGAGI. The CDR3 is made up of 14 amino acids. The ends were cut back, 0 bases at V and 4 bases at J, with 7 bases in the middle. CDR3 nucleotides: TGTGCCAGCAGTTACTCTGGGGGGAATCAGCCCCAGCATTTT. This translates into CASSYSGGNQPQHF.